The 13 T cell receptor beta chains below come from one sample, sequenced in a study of human T cells and chemical hapten exposure. Time point noted: patch test 1, 2 weeks after DPC sensitization. Treatment described: therapeutic diphenylcyclopropenone sensitization with weekly scalp DPC. Using its own MiXCR run on the RACE reads, TCRdb lists one record per CDR3 protein. This sample has about 74,000 distinct CDR3 sequences, with about 32% found just once. The material was whole blood, obtained in connection with sensitization to the hapten diphenylcyclopropenone (DPC). Receptors were obtained from a man in his forties or fifties with alopecia areata. Some clones in this sample may be carry-over from other donors' samples.

V and J are TRBV4-2 and TRBJ1-6; 7 bases agree with TRBD1. Germline assignment: CDR1 LGHNA and CDR2 YNFKEQ. V shed 4 bases and J 8 bases; nucleotides not matched to a gene: 11. The CDR3 runs to 16 residues. The CDR3 coding sequence is TGTGCCAGCAGCCCAGGGGGGCGGGGAATGGATTCACCCCTCCACTTT. Its translation: CASSPGGRGMDSPLHF.

This clonotype was observed a handful of times. The V and J genes are TRBV5-1 and TRBJ1-4; D not resolved. Trimming pared 2 bases from V and 2 bases from J, leaving 10 bases between. This CDR3 is built from 15 residues. Germline CDR1 and CDR2: SGHRS and YFSETQ. The CDR3, as DNA: TGCGCCAGCAGCTTTGGGGTCGCCACTAATGAAAAACTGTTTTTT. It codes for CASSFGVATNEKLFF.

This clonotype was recorded a few times. The CDR3 DNA sequence: TGCAGCGTTGATGTGGCAGGCACCTACAATGAGCAGTTCTTC. This codes for CSVDVAGTYNEQFF. The chain is built from TRBV29-1 and TRBJ2-1; D gene ambiguous. V was pared by 3 bases and J by 2 bases, with 11 bases between. This CDR3 is 14 amino acids long. CDR1 and CDR2 from the germline V gene are SQVTM and ANQGSEA.

V and J are TRBV29-1 and TRBJ2-5; possible D gene TRBD2, 7 bases. Between the trimmed V and J ends, which lost 4 bases and 5 bases, there was a span of 11 bases. CDR1 SQVTM and CDR2 ANQGSEA come from the germline V gene. The CDR3 is 12 amino acids. The CDR3 is CSVVQGGETQYF. CDR3 in DNA: TGCAGCGTTGTACAGGGAGGGGAGACCCAGTACTTC.

This chain connects TRBV7-9 to TRBJ2-7; 9 bases line up with TRBD2. V trimming: 0 bases; J trimming: 7 bases; junction bases outside the gene matches: 10. The CDR3 is 16 amino acids. CDR1 SEHNR and CDR2 FQNEAQ come from the germline V gene (reference sequence). The CDR3 DNA sequence: TGTGCCAGCAGCTTAGCGGAGGCTAGCGGGGCCGGGGAGCAGTACTTC. Its translation is CASSLAEASGAGEQYF.

This clonotype was observed a handful of times. A read error may produce the germline difference seen at one junction end. The chain joins TRBV28 to TRBJ2-1, with D possibly called TRBD1 or TRBD2 (5 bases each). CDR3 length: 12 amino acids. The germline V gene encodes CDR1 MDHEN and CDR2 SYDVKM. CDR3 amino acids: CASSLLGVASLF. The CDR3, as DNA: TGTGCCAGCAGTTTACTGGGGGTGGCCTCGCTCTTC.

Only a few counts were recorded for this clonotype. V gene TRBV6-4 combines with J gene TRBJ2-1, with TRBD1 identical over 10 bases. Germline trimming cut 3 bases from V and 10 bases from J; bases unmatched to any gene: 9. Germline lookup yields CDR1 MRHNA and CDR2 SNTAGT. The length of the CDR3 is 15 residues. CDR3 region: CASSEYDRGPDEQFF. CDR3 in DNA: TGTGCCAGCAGTGAGTACGACAGGGGGCCGGACGAGCAGTTCTTC.

In its sample, this clonotype was seen a few times. The chain is built from TRBV28 and TRBJ2-5, with D perhaps TRBD2 (6 bases). Between the trimmed V and J ends, which lost 8 bases and 10 bases, there was a span of 23 bases. Germline-derived CDR1 and CDR2 are MDHEN and SYDVKM. The CDR3 totals 14 residues. Here the CDR3 reads CASWSDYLMGDQYF. The CDR3 DNA reads as TGTGCCAGCTGGTCGGACTACCTAATGGGGGACCAGTACTTC. The whole variable domain, remainder taken from reference TRBV28 and TRBJ2-5, is DVKVTQSSRYLVKRTGEKVFLECVQDMDHENMFWYRQDPGLGLRLIYFSYDVKMKEKGDIPEGYSVSREKKERFSLILESASTNQTSMYLCASWSDYLMGDQYFGPGTRLLVL.

The chain combines TRBV6-6 with TRBJ1-2; weak D call: TRBD1 (5 bases). The CDR3 totals 14 residues. In germline, CDR1 is MNHNY, CDR2 SVGAGI (reference sequence). The V and J ends lost 5 bases and 2 bases respectively, with 12 bases between them. CDR3 loop: CASSQSTANYGYTF. CDR3 DNA sequence: TGTGCCAGCAGTCAATCGACAGCGAACTATGGCTACACCTTC.

V and J are TRBV9 and TRBJ2-6; 9 bases map to TRBD1. V lost 3 bases and J lost 0; bases outside the gene matches: 7. The CDR3 covers 18 residues. The germline CDR1 and CDR2 sequences are SGDLS and YYNGEE. The CDR3 region has the DNA TGTGCCAGCAGCGCACCGGGACAGGGCTACTCTGGGGCCAACGTCCTGACTTTC. Translating gives CASSAPGQGYSGANVLTF.

This clonotype was picked up many times. In DNA form, the CDR3 reads TGTGCCAGCAGTTTAACGGGGTCGGAGCAGTACTTC. Translating gives CASSLTGSEQYF. The V call is TRBV12-3 or TRBV12-4, the J call TRBJ2-7, with D perhaps matching TRBD2 (5 bases). The V and J ends lost 2 bases and 7 bases respectively, with 9 bases between them. The CDR3 contains 12 residues.

This clonotype was seen more than once but under ten times. This chain joins TRBV20-1 and TRBJ2-7, with D unresolved. The V and J ends lost 0 bases and 2 bases respectively, with 5 bases between them. CDR3 size: 12 residues. The germline V gene has CDR1 DFQATT and CDR2 SNEGSKA (reference sequence). CDR3 in amino acids: CSARENAYEQYF. CDR3 sequence (DNA): TGCAGTGCTAGAGAGAACGCCTACGAGCAGTACTTC.

The chain is built from TRBV9 and TRBJ2-3; 12 bases are shared with TRBD2. This CDR3 has 15 residues. V trimming: 3 bases; J trimming: 4 bases; junction bases outside the gene matches: 3. CDR1 is SGDLS, CDR2 YYNGEE, per germline. The CDR3 coding sequence is TGTGCCAGCAGCGCTAGCGGGAGGGCCGCAGATACGCAGTATTTT. Residues: CASSASGRAADTQYF. The entire variable domain, with the rest obtained from reference TRBV9 and TRBJ2-3, is as follows: DSGVTQTPKHLITATGQRVTLRCSPRSGDLSVYWYQQSLDQGLQFLIQYYNGEERAKGNILERFSAQQFPDLHSELNLSSLELGDSALYFCASSASGRAADTQYFGPGTRLTVL.